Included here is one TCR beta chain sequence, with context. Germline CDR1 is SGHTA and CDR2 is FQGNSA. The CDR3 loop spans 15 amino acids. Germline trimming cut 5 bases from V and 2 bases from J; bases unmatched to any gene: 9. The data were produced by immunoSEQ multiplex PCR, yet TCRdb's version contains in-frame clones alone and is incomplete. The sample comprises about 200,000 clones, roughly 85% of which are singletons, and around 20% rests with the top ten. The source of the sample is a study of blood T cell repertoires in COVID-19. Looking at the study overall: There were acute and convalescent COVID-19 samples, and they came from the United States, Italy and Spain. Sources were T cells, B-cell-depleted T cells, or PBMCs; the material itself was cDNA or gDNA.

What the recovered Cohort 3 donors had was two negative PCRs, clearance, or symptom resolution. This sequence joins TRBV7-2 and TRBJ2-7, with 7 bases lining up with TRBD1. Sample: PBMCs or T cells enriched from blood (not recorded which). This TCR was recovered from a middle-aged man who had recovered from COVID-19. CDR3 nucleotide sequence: TGTGCCAGCAGCGCCCGACAGGGTCCTGCCTACGAGCAGTACTTC. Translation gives CASSARQGPAYEQYF.